This TCR beta chain was obtained from a study of shared clonotypes between healthy human individuals. Sequenced by immunoSEQ multiplex PCR; TCRdb stores in-frame clones only, minus some. The sample shows over a million clones, roughly 96% of them seen only once. The CDR3 runs to 13 residues. V was shortened by 5 bases and J by 3 bases, with 11 bases between the two germline ends. Germline values: CDR1 SEHNR, CDR2 FQNEAQ (reference sequence). Sequencing was performed on naive CD4+ T cells sorted from blood. Sample subset: CD45RA+ positively selected. This clonotype was sampled from a man aged 25 to 45 in good health. This chain uses TRBV7-9 with TRBJ2-7; D is undetermined. The CDR3 DNA follows: TGTGCCAGCAGCCAACCCACTCGCTACGAGCAGTACTTC. Its translation is CASSQPTRYEQYF. Combining the CDR3 with reference TRBV7-9 and TRBJ2-7 gives the whole variable domain DTGVSQNPRHKITKRGQNVTFRCDPISEHNRLYWYRQTLGQGPEFLTYFQNEAQLEKSRLLSDRFSAERPKGSFSTLEIQRTEQGDSAMYLCASSQPTRYEQYFGPGTRLTVT.